This T cell receptor beta chain was recovered during a study of T cell changes during pregnancy in multiple sclerosis. Trimming stripped 4 bases from V and 2 bases from J, with 15 bases between. The CDR3 has 16 residues. The V gene's germline CDR1 is SGHVS and CDR2 FNYEAQ. TCRdb keeps only in-frame clones here, not all; method: immunoSEQ multiplex PCR. Of over 100,000 clones in the sample, approximately 90% were seen once. This rearrangement joins TRBV7-6 to TRBJ1-5; D is perhaps TRBD1 (6 bases). The sequencing here drew on peripheral blood, taken in the third trimester of pregnancy. The source is a female donor with multiple sclerosis, enrolled in a pregnancy study. CDR3 DNA sequence: TGTGCCAGCAGCTCAGAACAGGGTCCGGGCAATCAGCCCCAGCATTTT. This sequence encodes CASSSEQGPGNQPQHF.